A selection of T cell receptor beta chains follows, all from one sample in a study of T cell responses to AZD1222 COVID-19 vaccine. Clones were read by immunoSEQ multiplex PCR, and TCRdb kept only the in-frame ones, dropping some. Of 150,000 or so clones listed, 91% are singletons. Sequenced here: peripheral blood, sampled on day 0 of AZD1222 vaccination. Receptors were obtained from an adult in good health. Each CDR3 is given without its conserved first and last residue.

TRBV12-3/TRBV12-4	TRBJ1-5	ASSFDNQPQH
TRBV9	TRBJ1-4	ASSVATGGEKLF
TRBV28	TRBJ1-1	ASSYRSGGTEAF
TRBV14	TRBJ1-3	ASSLTGRTLNTIY
TRBV11-2	TRBJ2-3	ASSSAGDTQY
TRBV19	TRBJ1-1	ASSITRGGDEAF
TRBV6-2/TRBV6-3	TRBJ2-7	ASSYLGTGGSEQY
TRBV5-1	TRBJ2-1	ASSETSGSHNEQF
TRBV5-8	TRBJ2-1	ASSSGKTNEQF
TRBV9	TRBJ1-1	ASSGTGALTEAF
TRBV27	TRBJ1-4	ASSRRTGGLAATNEKLF
TRBV18	TRBJ1-1	ASSGFRGRNTEAF
TRBV5-1	TRBJ2-1	ASSLVAGGLGNEQF
TRBV6-5	TRBJ1-6	ASSDRGDSPLH
TRBV7-7	TRBJ2-1	ASSLAPSRLADEQF
TRBV27	TRBJ1-1	ASSSTGFAEAF
TRBV5-1	TRBJ1-1	ASSLTGVNTEAF
TRBV5-1	TRBJ2-2	ASSLVGGQDTGELF
TRBV3-1/TRBV3-2	TRBJ1-1	ASSQVGGPRDTEAF
TRBV27	TRBJ1-1	ASRPNRETEAF
TRBV4-3	TRBJ2-3	ASSQDSAGNLGTQY
TRBV19	TRBJ1-4	ASSIPSTGGYEKLF
TRBV29-1	TRBJ1-2	SVAGGANYGYT
TRBV14	TRBJ2-1	ASSQAALQF
TRBV6-1	TRBJ2-1	ASSDTSLSSYNEQF
TRBV7-2	TRBJ1-3	ASSPGVGNTIY
TRBV5-4	TRBJ1-3	ASSIDSGNTIY
TRBV7-9	TRBJ2-1	ASSSKTGETSYNEQF
TRBV5-6	TRBJ2-3	ASSLIRGVTDTQY
TRBV7-2	TRBJ2-7	ASSLAIIGGSSYEQY
TRBV6-6	TRBJ1-1	AYGERDTEAF
TRBV19	TRBJ2-5	ASSSGLAGGPRPETQY
TRBV9	TRBJ1-2	ASSVGGWGSRGYT
TRBV6-5	TRBJ1-5	ASTRMGESNQPQH
TRBV19	TRBJ1-2	ASSIVIVRDGYGYT
TRBV4-3	TRBJ2-7	ASSQGSSGRIYEQY
TRBV7-2	TRBJ2-7	ASSLGPQGITYEQY
TRBV6-6	TRBJ2-2	ASRSGLAETGELF
TRBV27	TRBJ1-1	ASRSGHTEAF
TRBV9	TRBJ2-7	ASSPGGTYEQY
TRBV29-1	TRBJ2-1	SVAGSLGYNEQF
TRBV5-6	TRBJ2-7	ASRVGPYYEQY
TRBV11-3	TRBJ1-1	ASSLANRLMNTEAF
TRBV9	TRBJ1-4	ASSTSGTENEKLF
TRBV7-6	TRBJ1-6	ASSGVGWGDNSPLH
TRBV5-8	TRBJ2-7	ASSPRSAGLLYEQY
TRBV7-6	TRBJ2-7	ASSLLAGGRRGREQY
TRBV7-2	TRBJ2-3	ASSLESGLSTDTQY
TRBV27	TRBJ2-7	ASSATGTGRQIPSYEQY
TRBV18	TRBJ2-6	ASSPARGAGANVLT
TRBV11-3	TRBJ2-1	ASNPPGGGAHEQF
TRBV28	TRBJ1-2	ASSLAGQGLGGYT